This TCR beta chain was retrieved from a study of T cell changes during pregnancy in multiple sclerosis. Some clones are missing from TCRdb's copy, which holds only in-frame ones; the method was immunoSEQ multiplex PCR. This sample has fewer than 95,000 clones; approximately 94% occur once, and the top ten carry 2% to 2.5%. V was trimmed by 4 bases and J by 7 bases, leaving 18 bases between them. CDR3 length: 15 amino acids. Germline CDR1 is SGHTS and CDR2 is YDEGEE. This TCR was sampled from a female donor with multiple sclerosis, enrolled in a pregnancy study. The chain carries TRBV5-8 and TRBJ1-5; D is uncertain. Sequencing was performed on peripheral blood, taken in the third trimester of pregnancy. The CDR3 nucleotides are TGTGCCAGCAGCCTAGGCGCGACGGACTTACAGCCCCAGCATTTT. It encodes CASSLGATDLQPQHF.